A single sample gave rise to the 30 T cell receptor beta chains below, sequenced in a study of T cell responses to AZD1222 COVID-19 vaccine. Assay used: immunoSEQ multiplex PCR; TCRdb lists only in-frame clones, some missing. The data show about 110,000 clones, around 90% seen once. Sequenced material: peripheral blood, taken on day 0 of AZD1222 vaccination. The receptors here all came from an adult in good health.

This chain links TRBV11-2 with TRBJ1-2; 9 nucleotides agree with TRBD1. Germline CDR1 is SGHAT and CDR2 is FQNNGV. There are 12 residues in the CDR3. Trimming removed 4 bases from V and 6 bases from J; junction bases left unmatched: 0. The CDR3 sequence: CASSWDRDGYTF. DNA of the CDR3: TGTGCCAGCAGCTGGGACAGGGATGGCTACACCTTC. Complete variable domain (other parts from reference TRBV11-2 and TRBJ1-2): EAGVAQSPRYKIIEKRQSVAFWCNPISGHATLYWYQQILGQGPKLLIQFQNNGVVDDSQLPKDRFSAERLKGVDSTLKIQPAKLEDSAVYLCASSWDRDGYTFGSGTRLTVV.

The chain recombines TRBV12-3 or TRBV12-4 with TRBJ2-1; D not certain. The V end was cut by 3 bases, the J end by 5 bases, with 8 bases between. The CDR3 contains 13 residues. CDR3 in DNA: TGTGCCAGCAGTTTCAGTGGGAACAATGAGCAGTTCTTC. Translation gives CASSFSGNNEQFF.

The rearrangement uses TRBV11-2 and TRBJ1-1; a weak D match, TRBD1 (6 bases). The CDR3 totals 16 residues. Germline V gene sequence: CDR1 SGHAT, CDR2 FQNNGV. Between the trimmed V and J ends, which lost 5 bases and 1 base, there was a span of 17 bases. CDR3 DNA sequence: TGTGCCAGCAGCGTTTTTCGGACAGAAAAGAACACTGAAGCTTTCTTT. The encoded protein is CASSVFRTEKNTEAFF.

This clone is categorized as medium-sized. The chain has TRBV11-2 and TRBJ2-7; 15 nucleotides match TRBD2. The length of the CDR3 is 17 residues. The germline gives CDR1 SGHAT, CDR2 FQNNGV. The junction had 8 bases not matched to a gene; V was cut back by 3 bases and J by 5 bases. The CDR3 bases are TGTGCCAGCAGCTTTGGACTAGCGGGGGGGACTTCCCACGAGCAGTACTTC. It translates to CASSFGLAGGTSHEQYF.

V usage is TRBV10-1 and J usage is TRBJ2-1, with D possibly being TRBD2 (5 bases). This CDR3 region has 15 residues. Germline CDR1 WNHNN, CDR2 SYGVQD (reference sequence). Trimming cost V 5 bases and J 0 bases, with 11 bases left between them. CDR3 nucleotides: TGCGCCAGCAGTCCGACTATCAGCTCCTACAATGAGCAGTTCTTC. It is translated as CASSPTISSYNEQFF.

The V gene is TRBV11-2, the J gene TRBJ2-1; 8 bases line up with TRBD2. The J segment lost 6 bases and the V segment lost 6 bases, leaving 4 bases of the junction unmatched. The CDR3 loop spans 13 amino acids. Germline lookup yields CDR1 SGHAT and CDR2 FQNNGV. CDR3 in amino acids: CASRLTSGNEQFF. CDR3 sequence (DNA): TGTGCCAGCAGACTCACTAGCGGCAATGAGCAGTTCTTC.

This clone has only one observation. CDR3 sequence (DNA): TGTGCCAGCAGCGGCGAGGGGGAGACCCAGTACTTC. Its translation is CASSGEGETQYF. The rearrangement links TRBV2 to TRBJ2-5; D tentatively reads TRBD1 or TRBD2 (5 bases each). This CDR3 has 12 amino acids. V was cut by 6 bases and J by 5 bases, with 10 bases left in between. CDR1 and CDR2 from the germline V gene are SNHLY and FYNNEI.

CDR3 region: CASSSPTGFGTSVSEQYF. The CDR3 bases are TGTGCCAGCAGCTCCCCTACAGGGTTTGGGACTAGCGTAAGCGAGCAGTACTTC. The chain is built from TRBV7-8 and TRBJ2-7; 10 nucleotides line up with TRBD2. The CDR3 has 18 amino acids. CDR1 and CDR2 (germline): SGHVS, FQNEAQ. V was clipped by 4 bases and J by 6 bases; unmatched bases: 18.

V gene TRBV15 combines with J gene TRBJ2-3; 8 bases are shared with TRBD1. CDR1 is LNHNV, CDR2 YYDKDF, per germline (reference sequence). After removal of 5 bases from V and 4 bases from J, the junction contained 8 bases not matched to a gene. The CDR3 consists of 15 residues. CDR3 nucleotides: TGTGCCACCAGCGGCAGACAGGGGAACTCAGATACGCAGTATTTT. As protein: CATSGRQGNSDTQYF.

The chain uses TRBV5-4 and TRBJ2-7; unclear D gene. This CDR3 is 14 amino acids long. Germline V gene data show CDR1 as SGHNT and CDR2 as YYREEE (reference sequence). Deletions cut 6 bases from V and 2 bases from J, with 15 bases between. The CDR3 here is CASTLGFGPYEQYF. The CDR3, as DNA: TGTGCCAGCACGTTGGGGTTTGGGCCCTACGAGCAGTACTTC.

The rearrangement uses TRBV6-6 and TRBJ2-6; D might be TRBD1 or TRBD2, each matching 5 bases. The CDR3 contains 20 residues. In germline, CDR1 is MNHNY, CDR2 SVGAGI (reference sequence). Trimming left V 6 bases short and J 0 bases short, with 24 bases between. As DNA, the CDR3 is TGTGCCAGCAGCCCGGGACGGAGTATTTACACATCCTCTGGGGCCAACGTCCTGACTTTC. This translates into CASSPGRSIYTSSGANVLTF.

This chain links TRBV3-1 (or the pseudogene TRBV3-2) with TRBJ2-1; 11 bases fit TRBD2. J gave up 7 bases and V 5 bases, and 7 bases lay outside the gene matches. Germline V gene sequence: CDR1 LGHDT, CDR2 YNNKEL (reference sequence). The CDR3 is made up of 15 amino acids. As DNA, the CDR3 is TGTGCCAGCAGCTTTCCGGGACTAGCGGAAAATGAGCAGTTCTTC. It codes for CASSFPGLAENEQFF.

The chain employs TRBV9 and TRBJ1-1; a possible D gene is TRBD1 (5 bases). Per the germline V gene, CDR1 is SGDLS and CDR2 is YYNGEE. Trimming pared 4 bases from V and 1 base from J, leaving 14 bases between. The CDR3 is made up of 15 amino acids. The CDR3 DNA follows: TGTGCCAGCAGCCCCCCGGGGGAAGGGAACACTGAAGCTTTCTTT. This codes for CASSPPGEGNTEAFF.

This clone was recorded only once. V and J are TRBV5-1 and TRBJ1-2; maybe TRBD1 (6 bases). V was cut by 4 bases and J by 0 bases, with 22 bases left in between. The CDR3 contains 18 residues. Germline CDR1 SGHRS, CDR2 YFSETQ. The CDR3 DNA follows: TGCGCCAGCAGCCCGGACAGAGGGGGTGTATCCCCTAACTATGGCTACACCTTC. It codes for CASSPDRGGVSPNYGYTF.

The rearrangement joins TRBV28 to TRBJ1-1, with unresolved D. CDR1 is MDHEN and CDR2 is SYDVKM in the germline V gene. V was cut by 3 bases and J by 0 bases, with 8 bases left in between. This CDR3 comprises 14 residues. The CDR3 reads CASSFMGLNTEAFF. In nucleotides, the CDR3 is TGTGCCAGCAGTTTTATGGGCTTGAACACTGAAGCTTTCTTT. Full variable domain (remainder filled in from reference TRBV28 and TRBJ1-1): DVKVTQSSRYLVKRTGEKVFLECVQDMDHENMFWYRQDPGLGLRLIYFSYDVKMKEKGDIPEGYSVSREKKERFSLILESASTNQTSMYLCASSFMGLNTEAFFGQGTRLTVV.

This CDR3 reads CASSRLGANYGYTF. As DNA, the CDR3 is TGTGCCAGCAGCCGATTGGGGGCAAACTATGGCTACACCTTC. V usage is TRBV6-5 and J usage is TRBJ1-2, with D possibly matching TRBD1 (6 bases). The CDR3 is 14 amino acids. The ends were cut back, 6 bases at V and 2 bases at J, with 13 bases in the middle. The germline CDR1 and CDR2 sequences are MNHEY and SVGAGI.

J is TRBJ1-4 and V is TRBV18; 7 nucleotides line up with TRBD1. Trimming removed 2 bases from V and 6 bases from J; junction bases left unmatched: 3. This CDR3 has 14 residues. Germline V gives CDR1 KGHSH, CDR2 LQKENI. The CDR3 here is CASSPGTEDEKLFF. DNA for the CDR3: TGTGCCAGCTCACCAGGGACAGAAGATGAAAAACTGTTTTTT. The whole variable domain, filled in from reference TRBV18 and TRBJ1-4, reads NAGVMQNPRHLVRRRGQEARLRCSPMKGHSHVYWYRQLPEEGLKFMVYLQKENIIDESGMPKERFSAEFPKEGPSILRIQQVVRGDSAAYFCASSPGTEDEKLFFGSGTQLSVL.

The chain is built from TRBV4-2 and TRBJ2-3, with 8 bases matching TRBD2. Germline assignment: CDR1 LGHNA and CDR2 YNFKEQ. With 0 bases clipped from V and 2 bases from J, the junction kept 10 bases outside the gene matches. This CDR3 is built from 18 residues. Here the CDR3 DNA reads TGTGCCAGCAGCCAAGATTTTAAAACTAGCGGACCCACAGATACGCAGTATTTT. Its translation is CASSQDFKTSGPTDTQYF.

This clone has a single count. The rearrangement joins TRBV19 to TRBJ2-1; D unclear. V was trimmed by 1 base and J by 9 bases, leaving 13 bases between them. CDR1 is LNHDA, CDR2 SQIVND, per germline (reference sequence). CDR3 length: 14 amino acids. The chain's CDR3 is CASSIGGLPGEQFF. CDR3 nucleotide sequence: TGTGCCAGTAGTATAGGGGGTCTACCGGGTGAGCAGTTCTTC.

The CDR3 DNA follows: TGTGCCAGCAGTTTTGGGGGAGCACCCACAGAGACCCAGTACTTC. This encodes CASSFGGAPTETQYF. This chain links TRBV27 with TRBJ2-5, with D perhaps assigned TRBD1 or TRBD2 (5 bases each). This CDR3 spans 15 amino acids. Trimming took 3 bases from V and 4 from J, leaving 15 bases between them. Germline CDR1 MNHEY, CDR2 SMNVEV (reference sequence).

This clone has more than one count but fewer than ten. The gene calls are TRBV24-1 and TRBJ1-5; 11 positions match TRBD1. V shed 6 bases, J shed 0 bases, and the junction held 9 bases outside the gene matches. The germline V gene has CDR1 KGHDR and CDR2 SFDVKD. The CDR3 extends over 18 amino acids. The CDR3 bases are TGTGCCACCAGTTCAGGGACAGGGGGATACGATAGCAATCAGCCCCAGCATTTT. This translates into CATSSGTGGYDSNQPQHF.

The CDR3: CAIAGGGNTEAFF. DNA for the CDR3: TGTGCCATCGCGGGAGGGGGAAACACTGAAGCTTTCTTT. V gene TRBV5-4 combines with J gene TRBJ1-1; D might be TRBD1 (6 bases). Trimming stripped 9 bases from V and 2 bases from J, with 14 bases between. The CDR3 is 13 amino acids. CDR1 SGHNT and CDR2 YYREEE come from the germline V gene (reference sequence). Using reference TRBV5-4 and TRBJ1-1 for the parts outside the CDR3, the full variable domain is ETGVTQSPTHLIKTRGQQVTLRCSSQSGHNTVSWYQQALGQGPQFIFQYYREEENGRGNFPPRFSGLQFPNYSSELNVNALELDDSALYLCAIAGGGNTEAFFGQGTRLTVV.

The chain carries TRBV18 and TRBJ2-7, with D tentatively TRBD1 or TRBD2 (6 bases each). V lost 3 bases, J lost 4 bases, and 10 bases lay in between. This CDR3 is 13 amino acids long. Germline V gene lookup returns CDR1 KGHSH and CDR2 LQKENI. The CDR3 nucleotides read TGTGCCAGCTCACCTACAGGGAGGTACGAGCAGTACTTC. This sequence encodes CASSPTGRYEQYF.

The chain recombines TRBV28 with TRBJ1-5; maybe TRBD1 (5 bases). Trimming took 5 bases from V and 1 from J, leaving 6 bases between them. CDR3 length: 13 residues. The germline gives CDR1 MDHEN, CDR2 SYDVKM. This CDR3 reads CASSRDSNQPQHF. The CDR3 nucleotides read TGTGCCAGCAGTCGGGACAGCAATCAGCCCCAGCATTTT.

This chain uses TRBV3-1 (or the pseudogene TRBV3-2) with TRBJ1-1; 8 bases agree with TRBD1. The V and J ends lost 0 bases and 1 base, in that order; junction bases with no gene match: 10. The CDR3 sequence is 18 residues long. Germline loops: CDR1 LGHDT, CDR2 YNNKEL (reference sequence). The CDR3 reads CASSQDRVTGGANTEAFF. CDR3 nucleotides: TGTGCCAGCAGCCAAGATCGGGTTACAGGGGGTGCGAACACTGAAGCTTTCTTT.

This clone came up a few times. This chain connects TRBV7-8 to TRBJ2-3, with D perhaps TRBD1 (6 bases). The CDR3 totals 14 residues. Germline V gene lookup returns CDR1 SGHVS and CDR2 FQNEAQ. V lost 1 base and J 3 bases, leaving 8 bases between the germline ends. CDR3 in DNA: TGTGCCAGCAGCTTAGACACAGGGACAGATACGCAGTATTTT. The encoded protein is CASSLDTGTDTQYF.

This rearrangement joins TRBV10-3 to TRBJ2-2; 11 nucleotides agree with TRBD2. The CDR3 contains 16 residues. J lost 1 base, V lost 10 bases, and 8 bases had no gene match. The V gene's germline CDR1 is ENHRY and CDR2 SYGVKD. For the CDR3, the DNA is TGTGCCACGGTCTTAGGGACTAGCGGGAACACCGGGGAGCTGTTTTTT. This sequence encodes CATVLGTSGNTGELFF.

The CDR3 DNA sequence: TGTGCCAGCAGCTACAGGGGGCTAAGGGAAAAACTGTTTTTT. Protein sequence: CASSYRGLREKLFF. The gene calls are TRBV5-8 and TRBJ1-4, with TRBD1 matching over 9 bases. V shed 3 bases, J shed 8 bases, and the junction held 5 bases outside the gene matches. CDR3 length equals 14 residues. Germline V gives CDR1 SGHTS, CDR2 YDEGEE. Full variable domain (remainder filled in from reference TRBV5-8 and TRBJ1-4): EAGVTQSPTHLIKTRGQQATLRCSPISGHTSVYWYQQALGLGLQFLLWYDEGEERNRGNFPPRFSGRQFPNYSSELNVNALELEDSALYLCASSYRGLREKLFFGSGTQLSVL.

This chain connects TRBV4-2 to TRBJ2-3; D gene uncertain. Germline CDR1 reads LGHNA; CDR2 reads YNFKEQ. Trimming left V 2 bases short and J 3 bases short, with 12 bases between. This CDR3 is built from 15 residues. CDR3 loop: CASSQRPERTDTQYF. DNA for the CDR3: TGTGCCAGCAGCCAAAGGCCGGAGAGGACAGATACGCAGTATTTT.

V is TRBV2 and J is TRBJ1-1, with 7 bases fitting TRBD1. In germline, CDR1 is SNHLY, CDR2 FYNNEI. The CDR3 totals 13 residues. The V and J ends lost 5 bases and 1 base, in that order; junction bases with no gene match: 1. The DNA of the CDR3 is TGTGCCAGCAGTACAGGGGAGAACACTGAAGCTTTCTTT. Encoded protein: CASSTGENTEAFF.